This T cell receptor (beta chain) was captured by sequencing in a study of PD-1 and CTLA-4 blockade in melanoma. With 4 bases clipped from V and 1 base from J, the junction kept 6 bases outside the gene matches. This CDR3 spans 17 amino acids. Per germline, CDR1 SGHTS and CDR2 YDEGEE. The data were produced by immunoSEQ multiplex PCR, yet TCRdb's version contains in-frame clones alone and is incomplete. The table includes 23,000 or so clones, about 91% detected once. V usage is TRBV5-8 and J usage is TRBJ1-5, with 12 nucleotides matching TRBD1. Sequenced here: CD8+ T cells from peripheral blood, sampled before anti-PD-1 treatment. The receptor was derived from a human donor with melanoma. Written as DNA, the CDR3 is TGTGCCAGCAGCCCCTGGGGGACAGGGGGCAGCAATCAGCCCCAGCATTTT. This gives the protein CASSPWGTGGSNQPQHF.